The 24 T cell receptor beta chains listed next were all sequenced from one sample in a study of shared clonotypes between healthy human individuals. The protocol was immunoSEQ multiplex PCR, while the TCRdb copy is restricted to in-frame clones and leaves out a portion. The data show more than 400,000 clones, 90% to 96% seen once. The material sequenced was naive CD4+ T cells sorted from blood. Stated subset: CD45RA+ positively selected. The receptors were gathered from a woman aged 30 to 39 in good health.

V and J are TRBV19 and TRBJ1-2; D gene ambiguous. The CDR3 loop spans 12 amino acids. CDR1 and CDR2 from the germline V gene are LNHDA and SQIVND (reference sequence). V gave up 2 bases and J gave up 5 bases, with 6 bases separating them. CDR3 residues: CASSISPYGYTF. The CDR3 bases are TGTGCCAGTAGTATATCCCCATATGGCTACACCTTC.

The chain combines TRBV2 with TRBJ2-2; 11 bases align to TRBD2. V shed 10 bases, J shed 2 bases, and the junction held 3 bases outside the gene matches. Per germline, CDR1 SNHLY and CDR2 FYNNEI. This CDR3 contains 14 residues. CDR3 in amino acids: CAKTSGVNTGELFF. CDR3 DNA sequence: TGTGCCAAGACTAGCGGGGTAAACACCGGGGAGCTGTTTTTT.

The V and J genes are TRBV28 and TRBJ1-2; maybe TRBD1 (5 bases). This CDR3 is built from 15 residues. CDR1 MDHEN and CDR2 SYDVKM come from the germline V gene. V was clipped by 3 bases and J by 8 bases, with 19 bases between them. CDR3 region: CASSFPPGRGRGYTF. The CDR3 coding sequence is TGTGCCAGCAGTTTTCCCCCAGGAAGGGGACGCGGCTACACCTTC.

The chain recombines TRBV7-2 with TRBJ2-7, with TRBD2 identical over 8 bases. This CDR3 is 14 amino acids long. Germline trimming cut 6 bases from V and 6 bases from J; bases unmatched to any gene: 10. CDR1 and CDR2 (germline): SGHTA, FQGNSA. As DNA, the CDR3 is TGTGCCAGCAGACCTTCAAGCGGGAGTCCCGAGCAGTACTTC. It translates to CASRPSSGSPEQYF.

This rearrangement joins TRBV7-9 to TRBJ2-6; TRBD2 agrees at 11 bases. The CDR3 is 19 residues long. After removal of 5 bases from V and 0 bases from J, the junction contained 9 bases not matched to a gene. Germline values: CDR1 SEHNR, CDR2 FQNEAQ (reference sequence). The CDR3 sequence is CASSKKNSGRGSGANVLTF. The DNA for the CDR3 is TGTGCCAGCAGCAAGAAAAATAGCGGGAGGGGCTCTGGGGCCAACGTCCTGACTTTC. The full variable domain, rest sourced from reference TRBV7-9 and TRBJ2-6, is DTGVSQNPRHKITKRGQNVTFRCDPISEHNRLYWYRQTLGQGPEFLTYFQNEAQLEKSRLLSDRFSAERPKGSFSTLEIQRTEQGDSAMYLCASSKKNSGRGSGANVLTFGAGSRLTVL.

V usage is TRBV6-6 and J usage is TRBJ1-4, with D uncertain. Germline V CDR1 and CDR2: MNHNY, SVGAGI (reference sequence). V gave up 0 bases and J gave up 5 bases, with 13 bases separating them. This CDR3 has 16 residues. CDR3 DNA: TGTGCCAGCAGTTACTCGTCCGGGTCCTTAAATGAAAAACTGTTTTTT. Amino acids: CASSYSSGSLNEKLFF.

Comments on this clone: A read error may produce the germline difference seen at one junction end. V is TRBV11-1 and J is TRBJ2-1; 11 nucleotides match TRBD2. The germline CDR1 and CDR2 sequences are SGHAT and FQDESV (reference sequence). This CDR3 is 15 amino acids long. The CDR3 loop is CVSRAALAGDNEQFF. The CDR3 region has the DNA TGTGTCAGCAGGGCTGCACTAGCGGGGGACAATGAGCAGTTCTTC.

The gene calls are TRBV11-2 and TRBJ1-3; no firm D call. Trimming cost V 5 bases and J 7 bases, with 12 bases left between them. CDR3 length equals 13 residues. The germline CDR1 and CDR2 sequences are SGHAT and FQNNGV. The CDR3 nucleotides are TGTGCCAGCAGCCAGCCTCACTCCAACACCATATATTTT. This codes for CASSQPHSNTIYF.

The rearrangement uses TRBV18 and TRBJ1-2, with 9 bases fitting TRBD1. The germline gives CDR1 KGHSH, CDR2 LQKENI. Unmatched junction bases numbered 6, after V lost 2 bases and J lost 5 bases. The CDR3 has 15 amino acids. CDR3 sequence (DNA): TGTGCCAGCTCACCATCCGGGACAGGGAAGTATGGCTACACCTTC. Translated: CASSPSGTGKYGYTF.

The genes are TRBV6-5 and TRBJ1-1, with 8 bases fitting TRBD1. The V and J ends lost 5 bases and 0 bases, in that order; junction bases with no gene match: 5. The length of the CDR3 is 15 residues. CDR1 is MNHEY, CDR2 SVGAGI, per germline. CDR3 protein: CASSPGTGMNTEAFF. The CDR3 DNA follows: TGTGCCAGCAGTCCCGGGACAGGCATGAACACTGAAGCTTTCTTT.

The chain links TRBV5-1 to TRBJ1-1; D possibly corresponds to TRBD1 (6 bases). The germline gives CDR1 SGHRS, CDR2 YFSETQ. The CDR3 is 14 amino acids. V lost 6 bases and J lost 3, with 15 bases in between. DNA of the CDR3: TGCGCCAGCACCGAAGGGGGAGTGTACACTGAAGCTTTCTTT. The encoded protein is CASTEGGVYTEAFF.

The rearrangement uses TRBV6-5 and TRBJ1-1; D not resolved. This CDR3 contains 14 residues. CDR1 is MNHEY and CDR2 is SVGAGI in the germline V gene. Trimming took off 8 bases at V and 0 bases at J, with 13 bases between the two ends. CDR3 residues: CASFPDGMNTEAFF. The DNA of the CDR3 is TGTGCCAGCTTCCCCGACGGAATGAACACTGAAGCTTTCTTT.

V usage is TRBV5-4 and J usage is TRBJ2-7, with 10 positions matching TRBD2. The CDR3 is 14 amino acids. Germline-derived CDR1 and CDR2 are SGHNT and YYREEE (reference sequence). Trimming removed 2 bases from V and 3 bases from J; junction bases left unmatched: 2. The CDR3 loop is CASSFGLAVYEQYF. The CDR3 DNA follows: TGTGCCAGCAGCTTCGGACTAGCGGTCTACGAGCAGTACTTC.

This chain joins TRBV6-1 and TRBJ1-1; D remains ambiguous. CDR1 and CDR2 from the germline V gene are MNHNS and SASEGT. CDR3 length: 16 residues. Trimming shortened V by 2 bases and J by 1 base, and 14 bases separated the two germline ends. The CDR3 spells CASSERGWYSNTEAFF. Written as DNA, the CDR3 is TGTGCCAGCAGTGAAAGAGGTTGGTACTCGAACACTGAAGCTTTCTTT.

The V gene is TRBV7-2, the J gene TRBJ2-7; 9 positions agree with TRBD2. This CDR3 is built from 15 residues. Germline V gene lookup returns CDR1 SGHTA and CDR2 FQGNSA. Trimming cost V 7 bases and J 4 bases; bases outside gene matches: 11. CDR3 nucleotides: TGTGCCAGCACCCCAGCTAGCGGGAATGCTTACGAGCAGTACTTC. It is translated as CASTPASGNAYEQYF.

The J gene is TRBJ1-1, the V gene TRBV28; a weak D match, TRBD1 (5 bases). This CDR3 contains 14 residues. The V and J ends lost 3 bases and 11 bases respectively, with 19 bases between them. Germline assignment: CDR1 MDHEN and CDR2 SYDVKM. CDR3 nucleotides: TGTGCCAGCAGTTTCGAGACAGTCAATGGGCGGGCTTTCTTT. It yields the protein CASSFETVNGRAFF. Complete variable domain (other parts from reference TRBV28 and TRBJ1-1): DVKVTQSSRYLVKRTGEKVFLECVQDMDHENMFWYRQDPGLGLRLIYFSYDVKMKEKGDIPEGYSVSREKKERFSLILESASTNQTSMYLCASSFETVNGRAFFGQGTRLTVV.

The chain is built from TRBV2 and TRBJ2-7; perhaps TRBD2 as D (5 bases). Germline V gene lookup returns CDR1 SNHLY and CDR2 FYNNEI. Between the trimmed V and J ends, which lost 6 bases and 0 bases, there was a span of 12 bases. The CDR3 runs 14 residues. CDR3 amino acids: CASRRAEHSYEQYF. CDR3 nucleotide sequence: TGTGCCAGCAGGCGGGCGGAGCACTCCTACGAGCAGTACTTC. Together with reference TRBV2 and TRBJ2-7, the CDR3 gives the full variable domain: EPEVTQTPSHQVTQMGQEVILRCVPISNHLYFYWYRQILGQKVEFLVSFYNNEISEKSEIFDDQFSVERPDGSNFTLKIRSTKLEDSAMYFCASRRAEHSYEQYFGPGTRLTVT.

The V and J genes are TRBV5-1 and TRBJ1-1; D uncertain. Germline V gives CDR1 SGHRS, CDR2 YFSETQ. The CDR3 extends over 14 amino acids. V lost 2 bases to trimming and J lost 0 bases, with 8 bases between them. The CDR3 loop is CASSFLGLNTEAFF. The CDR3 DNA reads TGCGCCAGCAGCTTTCTAGGGTTGAACACTGAAGCTTTCTTT.

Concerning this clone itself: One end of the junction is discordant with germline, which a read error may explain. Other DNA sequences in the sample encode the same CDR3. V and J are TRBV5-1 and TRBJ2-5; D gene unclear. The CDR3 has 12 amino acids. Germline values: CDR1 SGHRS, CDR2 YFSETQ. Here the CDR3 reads CASSLDQETQYF. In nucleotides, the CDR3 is TGCGCCAGCAGCTTGGACCAGGAGACCCAGTACTTC.

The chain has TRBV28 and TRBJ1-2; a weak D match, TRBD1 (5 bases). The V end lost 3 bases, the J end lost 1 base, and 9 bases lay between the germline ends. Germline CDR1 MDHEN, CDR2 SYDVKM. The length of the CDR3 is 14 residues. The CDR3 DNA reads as TGTGCCAGCAGTTTCGGGACCTATAACTATGGCTACACCTTC. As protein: CASSFGTYNYGYTF.

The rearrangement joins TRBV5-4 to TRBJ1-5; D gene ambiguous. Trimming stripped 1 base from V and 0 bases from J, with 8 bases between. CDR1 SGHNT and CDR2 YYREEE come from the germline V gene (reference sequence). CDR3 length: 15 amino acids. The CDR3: CASSLWADSNQPQHF. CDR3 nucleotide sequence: TGTGCCAGCAGCTTGTGGGCCGATAGCAATCAGCCCCAGCATTTT.

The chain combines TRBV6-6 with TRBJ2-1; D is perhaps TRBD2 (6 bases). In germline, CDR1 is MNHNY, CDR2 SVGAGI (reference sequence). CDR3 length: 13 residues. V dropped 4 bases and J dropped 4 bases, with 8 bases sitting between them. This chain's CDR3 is CASSSAGYNEQFF. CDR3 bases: TGTGCCAGCAGTTCGGCGGGATACAATGAGCAGTTCTTC.

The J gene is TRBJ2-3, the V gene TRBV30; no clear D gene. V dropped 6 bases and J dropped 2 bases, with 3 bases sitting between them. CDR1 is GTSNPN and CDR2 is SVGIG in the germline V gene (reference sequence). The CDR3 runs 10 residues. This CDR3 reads CACLTDTQYF. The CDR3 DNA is TGTGCCTGCCTCACAGATACGCAGTATTTT.

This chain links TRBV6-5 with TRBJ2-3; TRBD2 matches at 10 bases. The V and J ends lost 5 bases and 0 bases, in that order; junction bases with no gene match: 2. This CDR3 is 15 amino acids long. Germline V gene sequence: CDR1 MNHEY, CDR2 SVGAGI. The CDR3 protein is CASSTTSGSTDTQYF. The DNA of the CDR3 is TGTGCCAGCAGTACGACTAGCGGGAGCACAGATACGCAGTATTTT.